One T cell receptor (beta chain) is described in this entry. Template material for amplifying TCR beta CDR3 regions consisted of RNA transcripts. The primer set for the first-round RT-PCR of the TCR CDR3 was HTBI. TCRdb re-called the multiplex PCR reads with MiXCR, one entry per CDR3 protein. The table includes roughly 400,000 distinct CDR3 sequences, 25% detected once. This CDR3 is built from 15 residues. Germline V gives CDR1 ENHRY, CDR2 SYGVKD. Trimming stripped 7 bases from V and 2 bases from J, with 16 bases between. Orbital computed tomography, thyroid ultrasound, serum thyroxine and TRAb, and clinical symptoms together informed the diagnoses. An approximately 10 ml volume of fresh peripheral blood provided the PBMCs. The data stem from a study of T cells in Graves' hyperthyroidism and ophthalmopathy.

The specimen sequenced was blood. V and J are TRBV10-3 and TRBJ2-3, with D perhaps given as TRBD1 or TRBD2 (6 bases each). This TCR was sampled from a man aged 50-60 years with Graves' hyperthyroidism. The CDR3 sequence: CAINRAGDFTDTQYF. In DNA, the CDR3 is TGTGCCATCAATCGGGCAGGGGACTTCACAGATACGCAGTATTTT.